This TCR beta chain derives from a study of OX40 agonist ivuxolimab in advanced cancers. As for the study in general: A diagnosis of hepatocellular carcinoma, melanoma, renal cell or head and neck cancer was present in dose-escalation patients. Partial responses occurred in three patients (one hepatocellular carcinoma, two cutaneous melanoma). Study-wide points: Both CD4+ and CD8+ T cell populations in blood had undergone clonal expansion by week 6 at 0.1 to 3.0 mg/kg.

TCRdb keeps only in-frame clones here, not all; method: immunoSEQ multiplex PCR. The data hold approximately 50,000 clones, with 80% observed a single time. The length of the CDR3 is 15 residues. Trimming took off 1 base at V and 2 bases at J, with 11 bases between the two ends. Germline CDR1 is MNHNY and CDR2 is SVGAGI (reference sequence). About this clone: Its antigen is not identified.

Material: CD4+ or CD8+ T cells sorted from blood, obtained in a trial of the OX40 agonist ivuxolimab. The chain has TRBV6-6 and TRBJ1-1; D gene uncertain. The source of this sequence is an adult with an advanced solid tumor such as melanoma, head and neck, liver or kidney cancer. DNA of the CDR3: TGTGCCAGCAGTTACTTGGCCCAGAAAAACACTGAAGCTTTCTTT. It codes for CASSYLAQKNTEAFF.